This T cell receptor (beta chain) was captured by sequencing in a study of blood T cell repertoires in COVID-19. Across the study: The study drew acute and convalescent COVID-19 samples from the United States, Italy and Spain.

Trimming left V 2 bases short and J 1 base short, with 14 bases between. The CDR3 sequence is 16 residues long. Germline V gene sequence: CDR1 SGHVS, CDR2 FQNEAQ. TCRdb's table, derived via immunoSEQ multiplex PCR, lists solely in-frame clones and lacks some. The repertoire includes about 140,000 clones, around 89% of them detected once, and roughly 2.5% sits in the top ten. This clone was counted between two and nine times. Sequenced material: peripheral blood. V gene TRBV7-8 combines with J gene TRBJ2-5, with a tentative D call TRBD2 (7 bases). The sequence came from a human donor with COVID-19, enrolled during active disease. The donor label of this sample is uncertain. In nucleotides, the CDR3 is TGTGCCAGCAGCTTAAAGGGGGGGCAGGGCCAAGAGACCCAGTACTTC. Protein: CASSLKGGQGQETQYF.